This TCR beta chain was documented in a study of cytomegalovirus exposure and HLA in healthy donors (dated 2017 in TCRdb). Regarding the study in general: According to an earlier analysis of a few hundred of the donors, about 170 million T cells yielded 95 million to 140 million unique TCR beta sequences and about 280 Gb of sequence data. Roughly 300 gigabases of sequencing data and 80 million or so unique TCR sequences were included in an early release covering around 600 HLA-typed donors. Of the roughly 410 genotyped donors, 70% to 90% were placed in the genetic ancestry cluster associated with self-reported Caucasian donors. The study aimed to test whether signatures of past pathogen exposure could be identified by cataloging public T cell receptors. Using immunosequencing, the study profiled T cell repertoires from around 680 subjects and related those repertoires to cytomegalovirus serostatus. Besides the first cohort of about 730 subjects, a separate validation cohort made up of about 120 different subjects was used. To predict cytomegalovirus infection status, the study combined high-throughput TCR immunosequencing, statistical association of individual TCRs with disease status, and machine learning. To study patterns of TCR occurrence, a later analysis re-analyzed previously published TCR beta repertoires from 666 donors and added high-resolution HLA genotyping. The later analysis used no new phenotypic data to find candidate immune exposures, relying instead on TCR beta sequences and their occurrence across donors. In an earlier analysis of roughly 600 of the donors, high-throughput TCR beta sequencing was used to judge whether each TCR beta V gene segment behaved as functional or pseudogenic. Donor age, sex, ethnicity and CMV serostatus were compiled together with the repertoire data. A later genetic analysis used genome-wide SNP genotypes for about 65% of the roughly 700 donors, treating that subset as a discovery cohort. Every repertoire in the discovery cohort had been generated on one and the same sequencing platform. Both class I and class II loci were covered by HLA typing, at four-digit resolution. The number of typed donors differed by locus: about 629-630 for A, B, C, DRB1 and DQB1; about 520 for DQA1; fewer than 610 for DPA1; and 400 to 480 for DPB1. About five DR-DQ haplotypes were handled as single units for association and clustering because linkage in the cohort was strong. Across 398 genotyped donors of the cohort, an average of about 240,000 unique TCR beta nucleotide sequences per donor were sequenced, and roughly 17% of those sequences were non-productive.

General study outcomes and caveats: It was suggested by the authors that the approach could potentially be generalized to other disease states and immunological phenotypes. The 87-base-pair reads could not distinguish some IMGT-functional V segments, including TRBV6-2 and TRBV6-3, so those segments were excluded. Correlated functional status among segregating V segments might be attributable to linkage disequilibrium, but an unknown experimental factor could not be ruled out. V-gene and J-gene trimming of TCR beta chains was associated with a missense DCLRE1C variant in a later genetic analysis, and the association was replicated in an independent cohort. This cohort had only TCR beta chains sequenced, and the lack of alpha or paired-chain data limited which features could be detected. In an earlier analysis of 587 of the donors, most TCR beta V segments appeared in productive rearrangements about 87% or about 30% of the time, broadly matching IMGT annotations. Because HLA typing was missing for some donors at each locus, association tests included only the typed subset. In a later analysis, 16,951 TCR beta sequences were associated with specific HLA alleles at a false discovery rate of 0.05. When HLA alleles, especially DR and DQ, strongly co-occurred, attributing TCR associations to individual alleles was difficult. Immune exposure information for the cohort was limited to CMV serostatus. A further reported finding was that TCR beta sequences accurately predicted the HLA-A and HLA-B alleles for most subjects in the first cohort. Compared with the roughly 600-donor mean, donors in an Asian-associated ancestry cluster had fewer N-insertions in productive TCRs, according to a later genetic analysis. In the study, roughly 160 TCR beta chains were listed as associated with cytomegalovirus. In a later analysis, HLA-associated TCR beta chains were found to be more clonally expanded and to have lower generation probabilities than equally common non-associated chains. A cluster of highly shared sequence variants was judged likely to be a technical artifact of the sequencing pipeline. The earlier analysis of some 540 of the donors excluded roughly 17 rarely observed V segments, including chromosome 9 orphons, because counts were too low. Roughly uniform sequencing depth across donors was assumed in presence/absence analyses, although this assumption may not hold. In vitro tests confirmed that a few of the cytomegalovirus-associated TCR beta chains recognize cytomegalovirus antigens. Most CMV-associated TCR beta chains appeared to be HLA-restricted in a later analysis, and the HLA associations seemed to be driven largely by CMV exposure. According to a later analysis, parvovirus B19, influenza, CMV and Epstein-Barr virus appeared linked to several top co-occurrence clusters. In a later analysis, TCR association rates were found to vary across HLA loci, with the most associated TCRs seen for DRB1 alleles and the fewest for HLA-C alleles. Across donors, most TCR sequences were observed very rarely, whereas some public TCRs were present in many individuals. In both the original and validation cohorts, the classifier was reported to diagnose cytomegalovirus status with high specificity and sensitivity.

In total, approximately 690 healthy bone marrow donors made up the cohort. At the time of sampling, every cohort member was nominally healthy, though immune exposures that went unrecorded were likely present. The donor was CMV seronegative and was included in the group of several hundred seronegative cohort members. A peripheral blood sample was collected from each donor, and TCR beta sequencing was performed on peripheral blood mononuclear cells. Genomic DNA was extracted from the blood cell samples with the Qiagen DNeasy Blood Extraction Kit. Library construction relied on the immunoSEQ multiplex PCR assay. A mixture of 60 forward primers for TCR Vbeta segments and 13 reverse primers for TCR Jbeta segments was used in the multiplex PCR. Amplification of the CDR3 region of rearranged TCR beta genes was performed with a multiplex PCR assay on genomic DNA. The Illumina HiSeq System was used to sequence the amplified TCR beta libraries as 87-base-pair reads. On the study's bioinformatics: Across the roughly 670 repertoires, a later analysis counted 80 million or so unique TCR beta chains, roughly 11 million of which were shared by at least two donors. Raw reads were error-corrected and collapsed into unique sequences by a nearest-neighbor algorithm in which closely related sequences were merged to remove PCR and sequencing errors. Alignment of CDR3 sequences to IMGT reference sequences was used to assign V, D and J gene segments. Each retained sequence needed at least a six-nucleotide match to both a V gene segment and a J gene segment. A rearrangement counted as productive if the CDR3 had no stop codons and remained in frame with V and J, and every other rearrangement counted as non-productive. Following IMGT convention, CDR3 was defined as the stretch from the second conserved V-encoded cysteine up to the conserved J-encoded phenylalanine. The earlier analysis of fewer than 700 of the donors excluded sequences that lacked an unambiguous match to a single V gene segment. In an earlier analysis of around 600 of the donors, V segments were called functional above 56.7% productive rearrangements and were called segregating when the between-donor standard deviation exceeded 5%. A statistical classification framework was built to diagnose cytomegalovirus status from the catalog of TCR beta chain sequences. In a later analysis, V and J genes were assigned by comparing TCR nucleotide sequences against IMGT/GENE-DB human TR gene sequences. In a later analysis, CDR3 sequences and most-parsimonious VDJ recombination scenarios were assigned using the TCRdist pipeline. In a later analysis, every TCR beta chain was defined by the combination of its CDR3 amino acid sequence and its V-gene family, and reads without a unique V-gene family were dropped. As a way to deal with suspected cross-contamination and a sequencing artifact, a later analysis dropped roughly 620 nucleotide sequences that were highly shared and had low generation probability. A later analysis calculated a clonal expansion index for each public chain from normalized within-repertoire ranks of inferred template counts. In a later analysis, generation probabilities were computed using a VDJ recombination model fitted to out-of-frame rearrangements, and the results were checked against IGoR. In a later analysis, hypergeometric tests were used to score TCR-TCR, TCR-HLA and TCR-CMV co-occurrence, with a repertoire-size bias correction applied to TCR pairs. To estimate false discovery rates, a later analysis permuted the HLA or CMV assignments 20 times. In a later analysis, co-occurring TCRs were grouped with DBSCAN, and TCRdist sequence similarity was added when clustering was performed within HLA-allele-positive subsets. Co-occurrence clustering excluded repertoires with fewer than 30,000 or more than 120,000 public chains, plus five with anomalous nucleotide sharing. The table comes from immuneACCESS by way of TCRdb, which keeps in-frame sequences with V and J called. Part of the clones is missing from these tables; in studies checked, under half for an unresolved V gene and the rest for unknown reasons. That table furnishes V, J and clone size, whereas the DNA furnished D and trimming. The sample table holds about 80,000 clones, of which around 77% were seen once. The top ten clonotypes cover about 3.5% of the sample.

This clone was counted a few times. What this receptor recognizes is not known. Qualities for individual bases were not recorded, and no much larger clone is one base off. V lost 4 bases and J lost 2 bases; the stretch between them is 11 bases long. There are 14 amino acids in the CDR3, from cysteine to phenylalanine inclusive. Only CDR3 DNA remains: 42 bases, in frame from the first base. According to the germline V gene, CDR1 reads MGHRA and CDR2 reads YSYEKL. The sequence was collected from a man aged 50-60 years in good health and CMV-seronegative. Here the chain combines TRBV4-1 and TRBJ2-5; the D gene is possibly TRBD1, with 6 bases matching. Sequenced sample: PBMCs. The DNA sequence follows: TGCGCCAGCAGCCCGCGGACAGTTCAAGAGACCCAGTACTTC. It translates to CASSPRTVQETQYF.